Presented here are 7 T cell receptor beta chains from one specimen sequenced in a study of shared clonotypes between healthy human individuals. Repertoires were generated with immunoSEQ multiplex PCR, while TCRdb's copy carries only in-frame clones and drops some. The data contain about 2 million clones, over 85% of them seen just once; the ten biggest clones take up about 1.1%. Terminally differentiated effector memory CD45RA+ cells were excluded by CCR7 positive selection of CD45RO-negative cells. The specimen sequenced was naive CD8+ T cells sorted from blood. The receptors originated from a man between 18 and 29 years old in good health.

Of note for this clone: Additional DNA sequences in this sample encode the identical CDR3. V and J are TRBV7-9 and TRBJ2-7; perhaps TRBD1 as D (5 bases). From germline, CDR1 is SEHNR and CDR2 FQNEAQ (reference sequence). The CDR3 covers 12 residues. Trimming pared 4 bases from V and 5 bases from J, leaving 9 bases between. In nucleotides, the CDR3 is TGTGCCAGCAGCTCCCAGGGCCACGAGCAGTACTTC. Amino acids: CASSSQGHEQYF.

This chain joins TRBV5-6 and TRBJ1-3, with D hard to call. CDR1 is SGHDT and CDR2 is YYEEEE in the germline V gene. The CDR3 length is 15 residues. V was cut by 4 bases and J by 0 bases, with 11 bases left in between. CDR3 sequence reads: CASSSRGFSGNTIYF. In DNA, the CDR3 is TGTGCCAGCAGCAGCCGGGGTTTCTCTGGAAACACCATATATTTT.

As regards this clone: The same CDR3 is also encoded by other DNA sequences in this sample. The chain couples TRBV5-4 to TRBJ2-2; D unclear. Germline-derived CDR1 and CDR2 are SGHNT and YYREEE (reference sequence). V lost 1 base and J 0 bases, leaving 1 base between the germline ends. This CDR3 is 13 amino acids long. CDR3 in DNA: TGTGCCAGCAGCTTGACGAACACCGGGGAGCTGTTTTTT. It yields the protein CASSLTNTGELFF.

This rearrangement joins TRBV16 to TRBJ2-2; unclear D gene. The CDR3 totals 15 residues. The germline V gene encodes CDR1 KGHSY and CDR2 FQNENV. V was cut by 3 bases and J by 1 base, with 9 bases left in between. The CDR3: CASSQLGQNTGELFF. CDR3 coding DNA: TGTGCCAGCAGCCAGCTCGGGCAGAACACCGGGGAGCTGTTTTTT.

The rearrangement links TRBV27 to TRBJ1-1; D remains ambiguous. The length of the CDR3 is 14 residues. The V end was cut by 5 bases, the J end by 0 bases, with 10 bases between. The germline gives CDR1 MNHEY, CDR2 SMNVEV (reference sequence). Here the CDR3 reads CASSPGTMNTEAFF. CDR3 sequence (DNA): TGTGCCAGCAGTCCTGGAACTATGAACACTGAAGCTTTCTTT.

V gene TRBV9 combines with J gene TRBJ1-6; 10 bases match TRBD1. Germline V gives CDR1 SGDLS, CDR2 YYNGEE. The CDR3 spans 16 residues. Unmatched junction bases numbered 6, after V lost 4 bases and J lost 5 bases. The CDR3: CASSYTGTGDNSPLHF. The CDR3 nucleotides are TGTGCCAGCAGCTACACCGGGACAGGGGATAATTCACCCCTCCACTTT.

This chain connects TRBV14 to TRBJ2-7; tentatively, D is TRBD1 (5 bases). Germline CDR1 SGHDN, CDR2 FVKESK. The CDR3 sequence is 14 residues long. V shed 2 bases and J shed 2 bases, with 10 bases lying between them. In DNA, the CDR3 is TGTGCCAGCAGCCAACACGGACAAGCCTACGAGCAGTACTTC. This gives the protein CASSQHGQAYEQYF.